The clone carrying this T cell receptor (beta chain) was seen only a few times. Its target is not known. These data originate in a study of T cells in Graves' hyperthyroidism and ophthalmopathy. Study-wide context: Any treatment followed the collection of peripheral blood at initial diagnosis.

Study-level results: Most thyroid clonotypes with frequency above 0.001 were detected in blood.

Uncontrolled infection, other autoimmune disease, pregnancy and lactation each barred patients from inclusion. Each diagnosis drew on symptoms, thyroxine, TRAb, thyroid ultrasound and orbital computed tomography findings. RNA transcripts were the template for amplifying TCR beta CDR3 regions. HTBI primers were employed in a first-round RT-PCR of the TCR CDR3. TCRdb called the multiplex PCR reads again in MiXCR, with one record for every CDR3 protein. The sample yields fewer than 110,000 distinct CDR3 sequences, about 17% seen once. Looked up from germline, CDR1 is MNHEY and CDR2 is SMNVEV (reference sequence). The CDR3 is 14 residues long. The trim removed 8 bases at V and 14 bases at J, leaving 11 bases unmatched.

The chain employs TRBV27 and TRBJ2-1; TRBD2 agrees at 14 bases. The material sequenced was blood. The clonotype was recovered from a woman in her 50s with Graves' hyperthyroidism. The CDR3 nucleotides read TGTGCCAGCGGTACCGGGACTAGCGGGAGTATGGAGTTCTTC. This gives the protein CASGTGTSGSMEFF.